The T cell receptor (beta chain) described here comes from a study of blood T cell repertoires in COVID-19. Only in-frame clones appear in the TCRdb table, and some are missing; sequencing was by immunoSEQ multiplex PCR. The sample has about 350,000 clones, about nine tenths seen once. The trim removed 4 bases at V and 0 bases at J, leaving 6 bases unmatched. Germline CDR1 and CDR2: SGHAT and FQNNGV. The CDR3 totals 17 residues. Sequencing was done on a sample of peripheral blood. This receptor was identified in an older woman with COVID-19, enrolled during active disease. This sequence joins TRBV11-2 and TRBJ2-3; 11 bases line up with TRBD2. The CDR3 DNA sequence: TGTGCCAGCAGCTATGGACTAGCGGGTGGTAGCACAGATACGCAGTATTTT. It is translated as CASSYGLAGGSTDTQYF. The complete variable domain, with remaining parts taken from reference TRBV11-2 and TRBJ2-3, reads EAGVAQSPRYKIIEKRQSVAFWCNPISGHATLYWYQQILGQGPKLLIQFQNNGVVDDSQLPKDRFSAERLKGVDSTLKIQPAKLEDSAVYLCASSYGLAGGSTDTQYFGPGTRLTVL.